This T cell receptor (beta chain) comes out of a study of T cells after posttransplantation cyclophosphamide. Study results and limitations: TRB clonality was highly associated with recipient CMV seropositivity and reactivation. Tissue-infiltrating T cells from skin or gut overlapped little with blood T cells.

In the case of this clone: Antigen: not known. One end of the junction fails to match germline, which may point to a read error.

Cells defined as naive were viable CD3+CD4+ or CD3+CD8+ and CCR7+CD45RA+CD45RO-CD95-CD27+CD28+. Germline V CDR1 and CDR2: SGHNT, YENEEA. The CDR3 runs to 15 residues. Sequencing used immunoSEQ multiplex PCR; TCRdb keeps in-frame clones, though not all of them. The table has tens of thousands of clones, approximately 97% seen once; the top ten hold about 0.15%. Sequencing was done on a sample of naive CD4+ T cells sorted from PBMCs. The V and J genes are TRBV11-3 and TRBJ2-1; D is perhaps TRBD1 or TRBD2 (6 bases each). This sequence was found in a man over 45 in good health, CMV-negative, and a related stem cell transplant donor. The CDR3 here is CASSIEGGRYNEQFF. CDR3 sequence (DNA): TGTGCCAGCAGCATAGAGGGGGGACGGTACAATGAGCAGTTCTTC.